The present TCR beta chain was sequenced within a study of shared T cell receptors in the human thymus. Germline CDR1 and CDR2: MGHRA and YSYEKL. This CDR3 has 16 amino acids. The germline V and J ends were trimmed by 4 bases and 5 bases, with 20 bases remaining between them. Data came from immunoSEQ multiplex PCR; TCRdb stores just in-frame clones and leaves some out. Here the sample spans 500,000 to 850,000 clones, 80% to 90% being singletons. A further study also used this sample, focusing on human thymus T cells. As reported in that work: Thymus tissue for the work was resected from patients undergoing corrective heart surgery.

The chain joins TRBV4-1 to TRBJ1-2; a possible D gene is TRBD1 (6 bases). The receptor was derived from a boy less than two years old with a congenital heart defect. The sample taken for sequencing was thymocytes. The CDR3 sequence is CASSPQAGARMYGYTF. CDR3 DNA sequence: TGCGCCAGCAGCCCCCAGGCGGGGGCGAGAATGTATGGCTACACCTTC.